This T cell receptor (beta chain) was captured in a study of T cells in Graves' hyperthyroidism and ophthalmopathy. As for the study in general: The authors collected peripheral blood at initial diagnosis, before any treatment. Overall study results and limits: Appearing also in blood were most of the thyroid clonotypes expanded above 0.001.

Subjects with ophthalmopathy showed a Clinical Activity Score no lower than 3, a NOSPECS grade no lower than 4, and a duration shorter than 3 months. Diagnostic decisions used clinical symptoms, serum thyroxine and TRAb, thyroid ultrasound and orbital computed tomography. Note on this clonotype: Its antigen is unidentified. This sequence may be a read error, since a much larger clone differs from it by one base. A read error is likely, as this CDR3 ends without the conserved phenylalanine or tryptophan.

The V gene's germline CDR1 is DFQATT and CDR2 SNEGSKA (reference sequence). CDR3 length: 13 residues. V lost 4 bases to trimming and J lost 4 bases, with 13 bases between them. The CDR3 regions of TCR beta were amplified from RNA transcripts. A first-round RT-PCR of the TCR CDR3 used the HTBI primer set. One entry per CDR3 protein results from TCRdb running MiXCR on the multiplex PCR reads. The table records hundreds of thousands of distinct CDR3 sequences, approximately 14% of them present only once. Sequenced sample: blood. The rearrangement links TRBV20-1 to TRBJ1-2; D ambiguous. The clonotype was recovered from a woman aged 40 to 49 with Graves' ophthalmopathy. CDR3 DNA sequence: TGCAGTGCTAACACCGACCAGCGCTATGGCTACACCCTC. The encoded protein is CSANTDQRYGYTL.